A selection of T cell receptor beta chains follows, all from one sample in a study of response to subunit inactivated influenza vaccine. TCRdb reprocessed the RT-PCR reads with MiXCR, giving one entry per CDR3 protein. This repertoire shows about 700,000 distinct CDR3 sequences, around 15% found once; its top ten account for 7.6%. Sequences were derived from PBMCs from blood, sampled approximately 15 days before vaccination. The receptors shown here come from a man aged 50 or older who received an inactivated influenza vaccine. Both conserved end residues are part of each CDR3. D genes are given only for firm matches. Not every row has a clone size; where given, it reads once, few, many or a size class.

v_call	clone_size	d_call	j_call	cdr3_aa	cdr3_nt
TRBV5-1	many	.	TRBJ1-5	CASSLAAGSNQPQHF	TGCGCCAGCAGCTTGGCTGCGGGGTCCAATCAGCCCCAGCATTTT
TRBV7-2	many	.	TRBJ1-5	CASSYTLGPYQPQHF	TGTGCCAGCAGCTATACCCTTGGGCCGTATCAGCCCCAGCATTTT
TRBV7-8	few	TRBD1	TRBJ1-1	CASSLRGQGIAFF	TGTGCCAGCAGCTTACGGGGACAGGGTATTGCTTTCTTT
TRBV4-2	.	.	TRBJ1-2	CASSPRAVGDYGYTF	TGTGCCAGCAGCCCCCGGGCCGTTGGGGACTATGGCTACACCTTC
TRBV5-1	many	TRBD1	TRBJ2-1	CASSGTGSSYNEQFF	TGCGCCAGCAGCGGGACAGGGAGCTCCTACAATGAGCAGTTCTTC
TRBV5-1	many	TRBD1	TRBJ2-5	CASSETGQGVLETQYF	TGCGCCAGCAGCGAAACGGGACAGGGGGTTTTGGAGACCCAGTACTTC
TRBV4-3	few	.	TRBJ2-3	CASSQEDTDTQYF	TGCGCCAGCAGCCAAGAGGACACAGATACGCAGTATTTT
TRBV3-1	few	.	TRBJ2-2	CASSQERTGQTNTGELFF	TGTGCCAGCAGCCAAGAAAGGACGGGACAAACGAACACCGGGGAGCTGTTTTTT
TRBV4-3	.	TRBD1	TRBJ2-2	CASSQVPAQGIPGELFF	TGCGCCAGCAGCCAAGTGCCGGCACAGGGGATTCCCGGGGAGCTGTTTTTT
TRBV7-2	many	.	TRBJ2-3	CASSPWGDPTDTQYF	TGTGCCAGCAGCCCTTGGGGAGACCCCACAGATACGCAGTATTTT
TRBV15	.	.	TRBJ2-7	CATSRDPGVASEQYF	TGTGCCACCAGCAGAGATCCAGGGGTTGCTAGCGAGCAGTACTTC
TRBV10-3	.	TRBD2	TRBJ2-7	CAISEAGLAVWEYF	TGTGCCATCAGTGAGGCGGGACTAGCGGTATGGGAGTACTTC
TRBV7-2	many	.	TRBJ2-3	CASSLGRDTQYF	TGCGCCAGCAGCTTGGGGAGGGATACGCAGTATTTT
TRBV5-1	few	TRBD2	TRBJ2-1	CASSLKRTSGSSYNEQFF	TGCGCCAGCAGCTTAAAAAGGACTAGCGGGAGCTCCTACAATGAGCAGTTCTTC
TRBV11-3	.	.	TRBJ2-2	CASSPRSSQAGELFF	TGTGCCAGCAGCCCCCGTTCCAGCCAAGCCGGGGAGCTGTTTTTT
TRBV9	few	TRBD1	TRBJ2-5	CASSVWGQKETQYF	TGTGCCAGCAGCGTTTGGGGACAGAAAGAGACCCAGTACTTC
TRBV5-4	few	.	TRBJ2-7	CASSLQGTGSYEQYF	TGTGCCAGCAGCTTGCAGGGGACGGGCTCCTACGAGCAGTACTTC
TRBV5-1	many	.	TRBJ2-2	CASSRQGLGTGELFF	TGCGCCAGCAGCCGTCAGGGATTGGGCACCGGGGAGCTGTTTTTT
TRBV10-3	few	TRBD1	TRBJ2-7	CAISPGGGQSRYEQYF	TGTGCCATCAGCCCAGGGGGTGGTCAGTCCAGGTACGAGCAGTACTTC
TRBV20-1	.	.	TRBJ1-1	CSASTRGEAFF	TGCAGTGCTAGTACTCGGGGGGAAGCTTTCTTT
TRBV7-9	many	TRBD2	TRBJ2-5	CASSPQRGRETQYF	TGTGCCAGCAGCCCCCAGCGGGGCAGAGAGACCCAGTACTTC
TRBV20-1	.	.	TRBJ2-1	CSARDHGIRGNEQFF	TGCAGTGCTAGAGATCACGGGATACGAGGCAATGAGCAGTTCTTC
TRBV6-2/TRBV6-3	.	.	TRBJ2-7	CASIPNGFGSYEQYF	TGTGCCAGCATACCCAACGGATTCGGCTCCTACGAGCAGTACTTC
TRBV4-3	many	TRBD1	TRBJ1-2	CASSQRTGGMDYGYTF	TGCGCCAGCAGCCAGAGGACAGGGGGAATGGACTATGGCTACACCTTC
TRBV15	.	.	TRBJ2-5	CATSRERLAQYF	TGTGCCACCAGCAGGGAAAGGTTGGCCCAGTACTTC
TRBV5-5	.	.	TRBJ2-3	CASSLYGIRGTDTQYF	TGTGCCAGCAGCTTGTATGGGATCCGGGGCACAGATACGCAGTATTTT
TRBV12-3/TRBV12-4	many	.	TRBJ2-4	CASSLGDLNIQYF	TGTGCCAGCAGTTTAGGGGACTTAAACATTCAGTACTTC
TRBV3-1	few	TRBD1	TRBJ1-2	CASSQAGTVQARRGYTF	TGTGCCAGCAGCCAAGCGGGGACAGTTCAAGCCCGAAGGGGCTACACCTTC
TRBV27	many	.	TRBJ2-5	CASSPRGQETQYF	TGTGCCAGCAGTCCCCGCGGTCAAGAGACCCAGTACTTC
TRBV29-1	.	TRBD2	TRBJ2-1	CSVEASGSGNEQFF	TGCAGCGTTGAAGCCAGCGGGAGCGGCAATGAGCAGTTCTTC
TRBV12-3/TRBV12-4	.	.	TRBJ1-2	CASTPQVGANYGYTF	TGTGCCAGCACCCCACAGGTGGGGGCCAACTATGGCTACACCTTC
TRBV6-1	many	TRBD2	TRBJ2-1	CASRTGTSAYNEQFF	TGTGCCAGCAGAACCGGGACTAGCGCATACAATGAGCAGTTCTTC
TRBV11-1	few	TRBD1	TRBJ2-6	CASSPRGPLYSGANVLTF	TGTGCCAGCAGCCCCAGGGGGCCACTTTACTCTGGGGCCAACGTCCTGACTTTC
TRBV28	few	.	TRBJ2-5	CASIPGSQETQYF	TGTGCCAGCATTCCCGGCAGCCAAGAGACCCAGTACTTC
TRBV11-1	few	TRBD2	TRBJ2-3	CASSLANRLAALTDTQYF	TGTGCCAGCAGCTTAGCCAACCGACTAGCGGCACTCACAGATACGCAGTATTTT
TRBV6-1	.	TRBD2	TRBJ2-2	CASRGLAGGPIGELFF	TGTGCCAGCAGAGGACTAGCGGGAGGGCCGATCGGGGAGCTGTTTTTT
TRBV12-3/TRBV12-4	many	TRBD1	TRBJ1-5	CASSRTGGNQPQHF	TGTGCCAGCAGCCGGACAGGGGGCAATCAGCCCCAGCATTTT
TRBV4-2	.	TRBD1	TRBJ1-1	CASSRRTGRNTEAFF	TGTGCCAGCAGCCGAAGGACAGGGAGGAACACTGAAGCTTTCTTT
TRBV4-2	few	.	TRBJ2-1	CASTTATSNEQFF	TGTGCCAGCACCACCGCCACGAGCAATGAGCAGTTCTTC
TRBV20-1	.	.	TRBJ2-1	CSVRRSEQFF	TGCAGTGTCCGCAGGTCTGAGCAGTTCTTC
TRBV29-1	few	TRBD2	TRBJ2-2	CSVSEGGSTGELFF	TGCAGCGTTTCAGAGGGCGGGAGCACCGGGGAGCTGTTTTTT
TRBV15	many	TRBD1	TRBJ2-1	CATSRDRGPYNEQFF	TGTGCCACCAGCAGGGACAGGGGACCCTACAATGAGCAGTTCTTC
TRBV12-3/TRBV12-4	few	TRBD1	TRBJ1-4	CASSPRQGQYEKLFF	TGTGCCAGCAGTCCCCGACAGGGACAGTATGAAAAACTGTTTTTT
TRBV6-2/TRBV6-3	few	TRBD1	TRBJ1-6	CASRQGRSGGSYNSPLHF	TGTGCCAGCCGACAGGGAAGGTCCGGTGGGTCCTATAATTCACCCCTCCACTTT
TRBV27	many	.	TRBJ2-1	CANNRDFYNEQFF	TGTGCCAACAACAGGGATTTCTACAATGAGCAGTTCTTC
TRBV5-5	.	.	TRBJ1-1	CASSSAGHYVNTEAFF	TGTGCCAGCAGCAGCGCGGGACACTACGTGAACACTGAAGCTTTCTTT
TRBV20-1	.	TRBD2	TRBJ2-2	CSARDRLAGSNTGELFF	TGCAGTGCTAGAGACAGACTAGCGGGGTCGAACACCGGGGAGCTGTTTTTT
TRBV20-1	.	TRBD1	TRBJ2-7	CSADTLTGASYEQYF	TGCAGTGCCGACACCCTGACAGGGGCCTCCTACGAGCAGTACTTC
TRBV15	few	.	TRBJ2-7	CATRRGGHGYEQYF	TGTGCCACCAGGAGGGGGGGCCACGGGTACGAGCAGTACTTC
TRBV20-1	few	.	TRBJ1-6	CSARVGGMHSPLHF	TGCAGTGCTAGAGTGGGGGGGATGCATTCACCCCTCCACTTT
TRBV2	few	.	TRBJ1-1	CALNTEAFF	TGTGCCCTGAACACTGAAGCTTTCTTT
TRBV11-1	many	TRBD1	TRBJ2-3	CASSSSLLQGDENTDTQYF	TGTGCCAGCAGCTCCAGCCTGCTACAGGGGGACGAGAACACAGATACGCAGTATTTT
TRBV12-3/TRBV12-4	medium-sized	.	TRBJ2-2	CASSLGSNTGELFF	TGTGCCAGCAGCTTAGGCTCCAACACCGGGGAGCTGTTTTTT
TRBV28	.	.	TRBJ2-1	CASVKPGRSYNEQFF	TGTGCCAGCGTTAAACCAGGGCGGTCCTACAATGAGCAGTTCTTC
TRBV6-2/TRBV6-3	.	TRBD2	TRBJ2-7	CASSYYLVPPEAGMSYEQYF	TGTGCCAGCAGTTACTATCTTGTCCCCCCGGAAGCGGGGATGTCCTACGAGCAGTACTTC
TRBV6-1	.	TRBD2	TRBJ2-7	CASRPLAGGSREQYF	TGTGCCAGCAGACCACTAGCGGGAGGATCTCGAGAGCAGTACTTC